The T cell receptor (beta chain) described here comes from a study of shared clonotypes between healthy human individuals. CD45RA-negative memory and CD45RA+ naive subsets were split from the CD4+ cells. Profiled with immunoSEQ multiplex PCR; TCRdb holds only in-frame clones, not every one. The table has some 500,000 clones, 95% to 97% seen once. Germline V gene data show CDR1 as SNHLY and CDR2 as FYNNEI. V shed 6 bases, J shed 7 bases, and the junction held 13 bases outside the gene matches. There are 15 residues in the CDR3. The sequencing sample was made of naive CD4+ T cells sorted from blood. The subset is: CD45RA+ positively selected. This rearrangement joins TRBV2 to TRBJ1-2; TRBD1 aligns across 8 bases. This clonotype was sampled from a woman under 40 in good health. As DNA, the CDR3 is TGTGCCAGCAGGATCAATACAGGGGGGGACTCTGGCTACACCTTC. Protein: CASRINTGGDSGYTF.